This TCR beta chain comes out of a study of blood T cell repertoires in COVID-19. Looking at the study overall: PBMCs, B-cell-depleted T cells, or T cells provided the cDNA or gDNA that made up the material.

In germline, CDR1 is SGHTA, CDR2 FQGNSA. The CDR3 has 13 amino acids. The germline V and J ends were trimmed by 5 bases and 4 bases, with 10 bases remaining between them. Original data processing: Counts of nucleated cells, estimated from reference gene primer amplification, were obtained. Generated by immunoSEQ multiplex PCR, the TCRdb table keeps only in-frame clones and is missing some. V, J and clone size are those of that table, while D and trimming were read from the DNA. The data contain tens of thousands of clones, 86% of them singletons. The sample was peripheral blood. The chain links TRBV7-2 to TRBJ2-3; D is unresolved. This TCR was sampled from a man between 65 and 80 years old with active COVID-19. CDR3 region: CASSTGFADTQYF. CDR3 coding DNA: TGTGCCAGCAGCACCGGGTTCGCAGATACGCAGTATTTT.